This T cell receptor (beta chain) was sequenced for a study of T cells in Graves' hyperthyroidism and ophthalmopathy. Overall study results and limits: Most expanded thyroid clonotypes above 0.001 recurred in blood. Patients with ophthalmopathy were separated from those with stable hyperthyroidism by a 13 V-J model. Before onset, ophthalmopathy was predicted by the model a median around 6 months earlier.

The source of the PBMCs was less than 12 ml of fresh peripheral blood. The CDR3 covers 19 residues. V dropped 5 bases and J dropped 1; count of bases not matched to a gene: 17. Germline V gene lookup returns CDR1 MGHRA and CDR2 YSYEKL. It was RNA transcripts that yielded the amplified TCR beta CDR3 regions. An initial round of RT-PCR targeting the TCR CDR3 relied on the HTBI primer set. TCRdb re-analysed the multiplex PCR reads in MiXCR, keeping a single row per CDR3 protein. The repertoire has roughly 510,000 distinct CDR3 sequences, about a fifth of them found once; the top ten carry 26%. To note about this clonotype: The antigen is not known.

The specimen was blood. This receptor was obtained from a man younger than 30 with Graves' hyperthyroidism. The chain recombines TRBV4-1 with TRBJ1-3; the match to TRBD1 covers 7 bases. CDR3: CASSSYLMTGTESGNTIYF. CDR3 nucleotides: TGCGCCAGCAGCTCGTATTTGATGACCGGGACAGAATCTGGAAACACCATATATTTT.